One sample yielded the 8 T cell receptor beta chains listed below, sequenced in a study of neoadjuvant anti-PD-1 for oral cavity cancer. The time point denotes: after neoadjuvant nivolumab, at surgical resection. Assay used: immunoSEQ multiplex PCR; TCRdb lists only in-frame clones, some missing. Among around 32,000 clones, 80% were seen once, and the ten largest hold around 3.1%. The sequencing here drew on PBMCs, taken after nivolumab (anti-PD-1) treatment. Receptor source: a person aged 35-79 years with oral cavity squamous cell carcinoma.

The V call is TRBV10-1, the J call TRBJ2-2, with D tentatively TRBD2 (5 bases). This CDR3 has 13 residues. Germline V gives CDR1 WNHNN, CDR2 SYGVQD (reference sequence). V gave up 8 bases and J gave up 11 bases, with 18 bases separating them. The chain's CDR3 is CASSPSGSRELFF. As DNA, the CDR3 is TGCGCCAGCTCGCCCAGCGGCTCCCGCGAGCTGTTTTTT.

The chain joins TRBV7-2 to TRBJ1-2; TRBD1 matches 9 bases. Germline V CDR1 and CDR2: SGHTA, FQGNSA. Trimming cost V 5 bases and J 7 bases; bases outside gene matches: 8. The CDR3 extends over 14 amino acids. The CDR3 coding sequence is TGTGCCAGCAGCCCGACAGGGGGTAATGGTGGCTACACCTTC. This encodes CASSPTGGNGGYTF. Full variable domain (outside the CDR3, taken from reference TRBV7-2 and TRBJ1-2): GAGVSQSPSNKVTEKGKDVELRCDPISGHTALYWYRQSLGQGLEFLIYFQGNSAPDKSGLPSDRFSAERTGGSVSTLTIQRTQQEDSAVYLCASSPTGGNGGYTFGSGTRLTVV.

This clone showed up just once. This rearrangement joins TRBV27 to TRBJ2-4; D remains unclear. V gave up 7 bases and J gave up 7 bases, with 14 bases separating them. The CDR3 contains 13 residues. The germline V gene encodes CDR1 MNHEY and CDR2 SMNVEV (reference sequence). The CDR3: CASKGWEPNIQYF. The CDR3 coding sequence is TGTGCCAGCAAGGGATGGGAACCGAACATTCAGTACTTC.

The chain recombines TRBV7-9 with TRBJ1-6, with 7 bases fitting TRBD1. CDR3 length: 15 residues. Looked up from germline, CDR1 is SEHNR and CDR2 is FQNEAQ (reference sequence). The junction had 7 bases not matched to a gene; V was cut back by 1 base and J by 10 bases. This chain's CDR3 is CASSLGYQGDSPLHF. The CDR3 DNA sequence: TGTGCCAGCAGCTTAGGGTACCAGGGGGACTCACCCCTCCACTTT.

This rearrangement joins TRBV7-9 to TRBJ1-5; perhaps TRBD1 as D (6 bases). The CDR3 is 14 residues long. Germline values: CDR1 SEHNR, CDR2 FQNEAQ (reference sequence). The germline V and J ends were trimmed by 4 bases and 7 bases, with 14 bases remaining between them. The CDR3 bases are TGTGCCAGCAGCTGGGGGGGCAGTGGACAGCCCCAGCATTTT. It is translated as CASSWGGSGQPQHF.

The rearrangement links TRBV5-1 to TRBJ2-2; 7 nucleotides agree with TRBD2. This CDR3 spans 17 amino acids. From germline, CDR1 is SGHRS and CDR2 YFSETQ. J was trimmed by 3 bases and V by 0 bases; bases with no gene match: 8. CDR3: CASSLVGLRSDTGELFF. For the CDR3, the DNA is TGCGCCAGCAGCTTGGTGGGACTAAGGTCAGACACCGGGGAGCTGTTTTTT.

This chain uses TRBV7-8 with TRBJ2-7, with D uncertain. Trimming removed 4 bases at V and 4 bases at J, with 5 bases between. Germline V gene lookup returns CDR1 SGHVS and CDR2 FQNEAQ. This CDR3 has 11 amino acids. For the CDR3, the DNA is TGTGCCAGCAGCTCAAAATACGAGCAGTACTTC. Its translation: CASSSKYEQYF.

CDR3 in DNA: TGTGCCAGCAGCCTTCGGGGGGGAGGGACTGAAGCTTTCTTT. This codes for CASSLRGGGTEAFF. The J gene is TRBJ1-1, the V gene TRBV14; D may be TRBD1 (5 bases). CDR1 SGHDN and CDR2 FVKESK come from the germline V gene. The CDR3 spans 14 residues. The germline V and J ends were trimmed by 4 bases and 5 bases, with 14 bases remaining between them. Full variable domain (rest looked up from reference TRBV14 and TRBJ1-1): EAGVTQFPSHSVIEKGQTVTLRCDPISGHDNLYWYRRVMGKEIKFLLHFVKESKQDESGMPNNRFLAERTGGTYSTLKVQPAELEDSGVYFCASSLRGGGTEAFFGQGTRLTVV.